The next 3 T cell receptor beta chains were all read from a single sample in a study of neoadjuvant nivolumab and ipilimumab in lung cancer. The protocol was immunoSEQ multiplex PCR, while the TCRdb copy is restricted to in-frame clones and leaves out a portion. The data contain 20,000 to 25,000 clones, approximately 81% of them singletons. The sequences come from peripheral blood, collected before neoadjuvant nivolumab, alone or with ipilimumab. These receptors came from an adult with non-small cell lung cancer.

The sample holds a few counts of this clone. The chain links TRBV7-8 to TRBJ2-7; 13 nucleotides align to TRBD2. This CDR3 contains 14 residues. With 5 bases clipped from V and 7 bases from J, the junction kept 5 bases outside the gene matches. CDR1 is SGHVS and CDR2 is FQNEAQ in the germline V gene. This CDR3 is CASSLTSGRGEQYF. In DNA, the CDR3 is TGTGCCAGCAGCCTCACTAGCGGGAGGGGGGAGCAGTACTTC.

The V gene is TRBV5-1, the J gene TRBJ1-1, with D possibly matching TRBD1 (5 bases). Trimming took 4 bases from V and 1 from J, leaving 14 bases between them. The CDR3 is made up of 15 amino acids. In germline, CDR1 is SGHRS, CDR2 YFSETQ. The CDR3: CASSALGTGNTEAFF. CDR3 in DNA: TGCGCCAGCAGCGCCCTGGGGACGGGGAACACTGAAGCTTTCTTT.

This chain uses TRBV5-1 with TRBJ2-7; D is perhaps TRBD1 or TRBD2 (5 bases each). From germline, CDR1 is SGHRS and CDR2 YFSETQ. This CDR3 spans 14 amino acids. V lost 3 bases, J lost 6 bases, and 16 bases lay in between. The chain's CDR3 is CASSYLTAASEQYF. The DNA for the CDR3 is TGCGCCAGCAGCTACCTGACAGCGGCCAGCGAGCAGTACTTC.